Presented here are 9 T cell receptor beta chains from one specimen sequenced in a study of cytotoxic CD8 clonotypes in ibrutinib-treated CLL. Some clones are missing from TCRdb's copy, which holds only in-frame ones; the method was immunoSEQ multiplex PCR. Of 120,000 to 150,000 clones detected, approximately 80% appear once; the ten largest clones hold around a quarter. Material: PBMCs, obtained after 12 months of ibrutinib treatment. These receptors all come from a human donor with chronic lymphocytic leukemia.

The chain joins TRBV6-6 to TRBJ1-6; 7 bases agree with TRBD1. The CDR3 sequence is 15 residues long. Germline V CDR1 and CDR2: MNHNY, SVGAGI (reference sequence). With V trimmed by 7 bases and J by 5 bases, 8 bases remained unmatched. CDR3 DNA: TGTGCCAGCAACCCGGGACAGACAAATAATTCACCCCTCCACTTT. Residues: CASNPGQTNNSPLHF.

The genes are TRBV27 and TRBJ2-2; D is unresolved. The germline gives CDR1 MNHEY, CDR2 SMNVEV (reference sequence). This CDR3 comprises 15 residues. Deletions cut 0 bases from V and 5 bases from J, with 10 bases between. The DNA for the CDR3 is TGTGCCAGCAGTTTATCGCTGACTTTAACCGGGGAGCTGTTTTTT. This gives the protein CASSLSLTLTGELFF.

This sequence joins TRBV10-3 and TRBJ1-2, with TRBD1 identical over 7 bases. Germline CDR1 is ENHRY and CDR2 is SYGVKD. V was clipped by 7 bases and J by 2 bases; unmatched bases: 7. The CDR3 is 14 residues long. The CDR3 bases are TGTGCCATCATGGGGACAGCGGGAAACTATGGCTACACCTTC. Its translation: CAIMGTAGNYGYTF.

This clone has only one observation. V and J are TRBV4-2 and TRBJ1-2; D gene ambiguous. V gave up 0 bases and J gave up 9 bases, with 17 bases separating them. Germline CDR1 reads LGHNA; CDR2 reads YNFKEQ. This CDR3 has 15 amino acids. The CDR3 protein is CASSQEDVGNGRYTF. The CDR3 DNA follows: TGTGCCAGCAGCCAAGAGGACGTGGGAAATGGGCGCTACACCTTC.

The rearrangement uses TRBV12-5 and TRBJ2-5, with 7 bases aligning to TRBD2. With V trimmed by 3 bases and J by 4 bases, 2 bases remained unmatched. Germline CDR1 LGHNT, CDR2 FRNRAP. The length of the CDR3 is 13 residues. CDR3 region: CASGFGGGETQYF. CDR3 bases: TGTGCTAGTGGTTTTGGGGGGGGAGAGACCCAGTACTTC.

This clone turned up a few times. DNA of the CDR3: TGCGCCAGCAGCTTTTTAGGGCCGCGCCCCGAAGCTTTCTTT. It translates to CASSFLGPRPEAFF. The chain carries TRBV4-3 and TRBJ1-1; D gene ambiguous. CDR1 LGHNA and CDR2 YSLEER come from the germline V gene. The CDR3 is made up of 14 amino acids. Trimming took 5 bases from V and 8 from J, leaving 18 bases between them.

A word on this clone: This CDR3 is also generated by other DNA sequences in the sample. V gene TRBV28 combines with J gene TRBJ1-3; 7 bases map to TRBD1. The CDR3 extends over 14 amino acids. Germline V gene data show CDR1 as MDHEN and CDR2 as SYDVKM. J gave up 0 bases and V 4 bases, and 0 bases lay outside the gene matches. This CDR3 is CASSSGGSGNTIYF. The CDR3 bases are TGTGCCAGCAGTTCAGGGGGCTCTGGAAACACCATATATTTT.

The chain joins TRBV7-6 to TRBJ2-1; 7 bases map to TRBD1. This CDR3 is 14 amino acids long. Looked up from germline, CDR1 is SGHVS and CDR2 is FNYEAQ. With 5 bases clipped from V and 3 bases from J, the junction kept 4 bases outside the gene matches. CDR3 bases: TGTGCCAGCAGCCGGGCAGGGGGCTACAATGAGCAGTTCTTC. Protein sequence: CASSRAGGYNEQFF.

The chain carries TRBV7-2 and TRBJ1-1; maybe TRBD1 (5 bases). The CDR3 length is 13 residues. Germline assignment: CDR1 SGHTA and CDR2 FQGNSA. V was trimmed by 1 base and J by 11 bases, leaving 14 bases between them. CDR3 protein: CASSLGVGAQAFF. As DNA, the CDR3 is TGTGCCAGCAGCTTAGGGGTAGGGGCGCAGGCTTTCTTT.